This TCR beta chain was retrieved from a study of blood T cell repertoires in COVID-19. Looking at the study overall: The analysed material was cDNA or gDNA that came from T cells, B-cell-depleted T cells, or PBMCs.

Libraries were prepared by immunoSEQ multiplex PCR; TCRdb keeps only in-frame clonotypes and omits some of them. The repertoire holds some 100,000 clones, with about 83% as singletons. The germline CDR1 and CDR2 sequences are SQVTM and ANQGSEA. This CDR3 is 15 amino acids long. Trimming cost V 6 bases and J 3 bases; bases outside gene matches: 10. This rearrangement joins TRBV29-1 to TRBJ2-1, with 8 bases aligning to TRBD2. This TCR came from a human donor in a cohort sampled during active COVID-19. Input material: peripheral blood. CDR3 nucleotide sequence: TGCAGCGTCGAAAAGCGGGAGAGGAACTACAATGAGCAGTTCTTC. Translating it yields CSVEKRERNYNEQFF.